These 17 T cell receptor beta chains share one sample of origin, sequenced in a study of T cell repertoires in cytomegalovirus infection. TCRdb itself ran the reads through MiXCR, one entry per CDR3 protein. The table has roughly 180,000 distinct CDR3 sequences, about 20% seen once. The antigens for these receptors are not known. Sequenced here: CD8+ T cells from cultured PBMCs, sampled from culture after CMV antigen stimulation. These receptors all stem from a human donor in good health (CMV status not recorded). Some clones in this sample may be carry-over from other donors' samples.

This clonotype has only a few counts. The V call is TRBV7-9, the J call TRBJ1-1; D is possibly TRBD1 (6 bases). Germline assignment: CDR1 SEHNR and CDR2 FQNEAQ (reference sequence). The CDR3 is 15 residues long. Trimming shortened V by 7 bases and J by 2 bases, and 17 bases separated the two germline ends. The CDR3 sequence is CASIPAGALNTEAFF. As DNA, the CDR3 is TGTGCCAGCATCCCCGCGGGGGCCCTTAACACTGAAGCTTTCTTT.

This clonotype was counted between two and nine times. This chain links TRBV4-1 with TRBJ2-7; weak D call: TRBD2 (6 bases). Germline V gene sequence: CDR1 MGHRA, CDR2 YSYEKL. Trimming removed 0 bases from V and 5 bases from J, with 8 bases in between. The CDR3 is 13 residues long. CDR3 sequence (DNA): TGCGCCAGCAGCCAAGATCCGGGGGACGAGCAGTACTTC. Translated: CASSQDPGDEQYF.

This rearrangement joins TRBV7-9 to TRBJ2-3; 11 positions match TRBD2. Per germline, CDR1 SEHNR and CDR2 FQNEAQ (reference sequence). The CDR3 extends over 15 amino acids. Trimming took 5 bases from V and 2 from J; bases not matched to a gene: 3. CDR3 bases: TGTGCCAGCAGCGAGACTAGCGGGGACACAGATACGCAGTATTTT. Encoded protein: CASSETSGDTDTQYF.

The rearrangement uses TRBV7-2 and TRBJ2-1; the D is unclear. Trimming left V 6 bases short and J 6 bases short, with 9 bases between. CDR1 and CDR2 from the germline V gene are SGHTA and FQGNSA. CDR3 size: 12 residues. As DNA, the CDR3 is TGTGCCAGCAGGTCTAGGGTCAATGAGCAGTTCTTC. Translated: CASRSRVNEQFF.

The V gene is TRBV11-2, the J gene TRBJ2-3, with D possibly TRBD2 on 5 matching bases. This CDR3 has 16 residues. The V end was cut by 0 bases, the J end by 3 bases, with 13 bases between. Germline lookup yields CDR1 SGHAT and CDR2 FQNNGV. CDR3 sequence reads: CASSLDRTPPTDTQYF. The CDR3 DNA reads as TGTGCCAGCAGCTTAGATAGGACTCCTCCAACAGATACGCAGTATTTT.

This sequence joins TRBV12-3 or TRBV12-4 and TRBJ2-1, with TRBD1 matching 7 bases. This CDR3 is 17 amino acids long. J was trimmed by 5 bases and V by 7 bases; bases with no gene match: 17. CDR3 bases: TGTGCCAGCACCGTCACAGGGGAAATTAAGCGGAACAATGAGCAGTTCTTC. The encoded protein is CASTVTGEIKRNNEQFF.

A few counts support this clonotype. The rearrangement joins TRBV29-1 to TRBJ2-1, with D perhaps TRBD2 (6 bases). Trimming took 8 bases from V and 8 from J, leaving 19 bases between them. The CDR3 sequence is 13 residues long. Germline V CDR1 and CDR2: SQVTM, ANQGSEA. CDR3: CSLRGGPGDEQFF. DNA of the CDR3: TGCAGCTTACGGGGAGGCCCGGGCGATGAGCAGTTCTTC.

In its sample, this clonotype was seen a few times. The rearrangement joins TRBV28 to TRBJ2-2; 7 nucleotides match TRBD2. The germline V gene has CDR1 MDHEN and CDR2 SYDVKM. The CDR3 runs 15 residues. Trimming removed 2 bases from V and 6 bases from J; junction bases left unmatched: 6. The CDR3 loop reads CASSLSGVEAGELFF. The CDR3 DNA sequence: TGTGCCAGCAGTTTAAGCGGGGTCGAAGCCGGGGAGCTGTTTTTT.

This clonotype has only a few counts. The chain combines TRBV6-1 with TRBJ1-2; possibly TRBD1 for D (6 bases). Trimming stripped 4 bases from V and 7 bases from J, with 16 bases between. The CDR3 consists of 14 residues. Germline assignment: CDR1 MNHNS and CDR2 SASEGT. In DNA form, the CDR3 reads TGTGCCAGCAGTGTTGGACAGTTCGTCGGTGGCTACACCTTC. Protein sequence: CASSVGQFVGGYTF.

The sample holds many counts of this clonotype. The V and J genes are TRBV7-2 and TRBJ2-3, with 8 bases lining up with TRBD1. The V and J ends lost 5 bases and 0 bases, in that order; junction bases with no gene match: 16. Germline loops: CDR1 SGHTA, CDR2 FQGNSA. The CDR3 sequence is 19 residues long. The CDR3 spells CASSLLWTGQSSSTDTQYF. The DNA for the CDR3 is TGTGCCAGCAGCCTACTCTGGACAGGGCAGTCTTCTAGCACAGATACGCAGTATTTT.

This clonotype occurred many times. This chain joins TRBV6-2 or TRBV6-3 and TRBJ1-5; D remains ambiguous. V was trimmed by 5 bases and J by 11 bases, leaving 22 bases between them. The CDR3 runs 15 residues. The germline CDR1 and CDR2 sequences are MNHEY and SVGEGT. CDR3 loop: CASSLPPGGSRAQHF. The CDR3 region has the DNA TGTGCCAGCAGTCTACCCCCGGGAGGATCCCGGGCCCAGCATTTT.

This chain joins TRBV7-9 and TRBJ1-1; D is undetermined. Germline values: CDR1 SEHNR, CDR2 FQNEAQ (reference sequence). The germline V and J ends were trimmed by 3 bases and 1 base, with 15 bases remaining between them. This CDR3 region has 16 residues. CDR3 coding DNA: TGTGCCAGCAGCTTTAACCCACGACACCAGAACACTGAAGCTTTCTTT. Translating it yields CASSFNPRHQNTEAFF.

This rearrangement joins TRBV30 to TRBJ2-5, with 14 bases fitting TRBD2. Germline CDR1 reads GTSNPN; CDR2 reads SVGIG (reference sequence). This CDR3 contains 16 residues. With V trimmed by 0 bases and J by 5 bases, 5 bases remained unmatched. The CDR3 DNA follows: TGTGCCTGGAGTGTAGGGGGACTAGCGGGGGTTGAGACCCAGTACTTC. It translates to CAWSVGGLAGVETQYF.

Only a few counts were recorded for this clonotype. This chain links TRBV12-3 or TRBV12-4 with TRBJ2-5, with D tentatively TRBD2 (7 bases). The V and J ends lost 3 bases and 5 bases respectively, with 13 bases between them. The CDR3 is made up of 14 amino acids. The CDR3 region has the DNA TGTGCCAGCAGTTTTGGGGGGGCCGTGGAGACCCAGTACTTC. Translation gives CASSFGGAVETQYF.

This clonotype was counted between two and nine times. This chain joins TRBV7-2 and TRBJ2-1; 8 bases are a match to TRBD2. CDR1 is SGHTA, CDR2 FQGNSA, per germline. V trimming: 2 bases; J trimming: 6 bases; junction bases outside the gene matches: 6. The CDR3 extends over 15 amino acids. CDR3 sequence: CASSLRGGRGNEQFF. For the CDR3, the DNA is TGTGCCAGCAGCTTACGGGGGGGCCGGGGCAATGAGCAGTTCTTC.

J is TRBJ1-5 and V is TRBV6-2 or TRBV6-3; D gene ambiguous. V dropped 2 bases and J dropped 1 base, with 9 bases sitting between them. The germline V gene encodes CDR1 MNHEY and CDR2 SVGEGT. This CDR3 is 15 amino acids long. CDR3 protein: CASSYTEISNQPQHF. CDR3 in DNA: TGTGCCAGCAGTTACACGGAAATCAGCAATCAGCCCCAGCATTTT.

In this sample, this clonotype turned up a few times. This chain links TRBV10-3 with TRBJ2-3; D is perhaps TRBD1 (5 bases). V was pared by 2 bases and J by 2 bases, with 11 bases between. The germline CDR1 and CDR2 sequences are ENHRY and SYGVKD. CDR3 length: 15 amino acids. CDR3 coding DNA: TGTGCCATCAGTGAGGTCCAGGGCTTCACAGATACGCAGTATTTT. Translation: CAISEVQGFTDTQYF.